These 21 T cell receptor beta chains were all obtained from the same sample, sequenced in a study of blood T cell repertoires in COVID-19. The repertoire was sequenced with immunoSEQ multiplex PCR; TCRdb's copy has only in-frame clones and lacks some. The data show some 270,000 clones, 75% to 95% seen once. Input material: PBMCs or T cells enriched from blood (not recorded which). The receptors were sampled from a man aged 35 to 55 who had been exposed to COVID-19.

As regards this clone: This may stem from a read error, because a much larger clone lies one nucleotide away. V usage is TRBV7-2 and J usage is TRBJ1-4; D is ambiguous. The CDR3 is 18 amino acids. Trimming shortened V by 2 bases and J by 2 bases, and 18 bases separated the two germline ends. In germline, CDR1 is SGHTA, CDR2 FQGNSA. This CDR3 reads CASSLRRALGRTNEKLFF. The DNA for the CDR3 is TGTGCCAGCAGCTTACGGAGGGCCTTGGGGAGGACTAATGAAAAACTGTTTTTT.

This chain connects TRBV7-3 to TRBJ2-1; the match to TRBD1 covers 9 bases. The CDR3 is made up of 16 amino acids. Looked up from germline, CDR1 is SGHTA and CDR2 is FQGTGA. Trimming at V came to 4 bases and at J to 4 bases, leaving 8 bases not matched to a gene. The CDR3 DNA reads TGTGCCAGCAGCTCACAACCGGGACAGGGTTACAATGAGCAGTTCTTC. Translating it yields CASSSQPGQGYNEQFF.

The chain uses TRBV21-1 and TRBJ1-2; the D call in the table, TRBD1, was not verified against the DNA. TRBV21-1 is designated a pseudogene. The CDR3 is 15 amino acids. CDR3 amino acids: CASSKRDRETYGYTF. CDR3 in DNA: TGTGCCAGCAGCAAAAGGGACAGGGAGACCTATGGCTACACCTTC.

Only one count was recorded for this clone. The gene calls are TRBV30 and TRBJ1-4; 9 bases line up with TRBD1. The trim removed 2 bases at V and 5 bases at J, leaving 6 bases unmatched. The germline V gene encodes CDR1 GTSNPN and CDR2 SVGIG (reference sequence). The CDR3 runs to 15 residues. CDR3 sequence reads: CAWSWWGQGNEKLFF. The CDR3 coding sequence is TGTGCCTGGAGTTGGTGGGGACAGGGAAATGAAAAACTGTTTTTT.

CDR3 residues: CASSLGTGGVDSDTQYF. The DNA of the CDR3 is TGTGCCAGCAGCCTAGGGACAGGGGGCGTTGACTCAGATACGCAGTATTTT. The chain recombines TRBV7-9 with TRBJ2-3; the match to TRBD1 covers 12 bases. V lost 5 bases to trimming and J lost 4 bases; unmatched junction nucleotides: 10. Germline V gene data show CDR1 as SEHNR and CDR2 as FQNEAQ (reference sequence). The length of the CDR3 is 17 residues.

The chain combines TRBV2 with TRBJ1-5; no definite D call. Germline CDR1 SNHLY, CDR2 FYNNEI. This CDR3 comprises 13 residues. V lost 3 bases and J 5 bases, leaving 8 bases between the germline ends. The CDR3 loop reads CASSDYGYQPQHF. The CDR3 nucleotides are TGTGCCAGCAGTGACTACGGTTATCAGCCCCAGCATTTT.

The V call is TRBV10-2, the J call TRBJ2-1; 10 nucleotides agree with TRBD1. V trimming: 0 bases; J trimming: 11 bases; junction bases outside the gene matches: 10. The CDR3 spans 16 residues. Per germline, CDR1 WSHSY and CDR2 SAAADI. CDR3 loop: CASSESPGTGVGKQFF. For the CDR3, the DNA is TGCGCCAGCAGTGAGTCCCCCGGGACAGGGGTAGGAAAGCAGTTCTTC.

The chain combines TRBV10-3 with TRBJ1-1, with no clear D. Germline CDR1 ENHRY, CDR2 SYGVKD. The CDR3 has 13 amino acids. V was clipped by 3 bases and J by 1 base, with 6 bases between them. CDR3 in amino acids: CAISDDKNTEAFF. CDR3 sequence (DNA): TGTGCCATCAGTGACGACAAGAACACTGAAGCTTTCTTT.

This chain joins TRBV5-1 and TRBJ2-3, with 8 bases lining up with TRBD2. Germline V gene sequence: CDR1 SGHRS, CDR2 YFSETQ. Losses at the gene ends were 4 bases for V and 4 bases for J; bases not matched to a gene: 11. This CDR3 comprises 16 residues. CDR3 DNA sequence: TGCGCCAGCAGCCCTGGGGGTAGCGGGATTGCAGATACGCAGTATTTT. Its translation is CASSPGGSGIADTQYF.

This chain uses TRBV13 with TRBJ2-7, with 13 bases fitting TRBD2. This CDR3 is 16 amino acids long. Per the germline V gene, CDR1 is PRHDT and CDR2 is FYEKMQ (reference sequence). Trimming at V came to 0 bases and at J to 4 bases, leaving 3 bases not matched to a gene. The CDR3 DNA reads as TGTGCCAGCAGCTTAGGCCCGGGACTAGCGGGGTACGAGCAGTACTTC. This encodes CASSLGPGLAGYEQYF.

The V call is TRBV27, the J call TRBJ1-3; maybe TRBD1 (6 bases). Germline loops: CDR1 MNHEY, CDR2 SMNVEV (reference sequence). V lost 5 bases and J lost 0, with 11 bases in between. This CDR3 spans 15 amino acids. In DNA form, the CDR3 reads TGTGCCAGCAGTCCCACAGGGACCTCTGGAAACACCATATATTTT. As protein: CASSPTGTSGNTIYF.

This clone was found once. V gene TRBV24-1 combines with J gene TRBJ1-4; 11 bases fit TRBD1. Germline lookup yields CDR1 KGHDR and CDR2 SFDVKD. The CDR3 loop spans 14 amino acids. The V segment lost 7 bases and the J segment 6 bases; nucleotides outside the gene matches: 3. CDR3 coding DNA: TGTGCCACCAGCAAGGGACAGGGGGATGAAAAACTGTTTTTT. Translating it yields CATSKGQGDEKLFF.

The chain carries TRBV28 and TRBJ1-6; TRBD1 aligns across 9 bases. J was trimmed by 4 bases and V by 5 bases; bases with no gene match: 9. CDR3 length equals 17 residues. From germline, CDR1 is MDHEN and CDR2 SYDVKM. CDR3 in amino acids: CASSLSSGQGYNSPLHF. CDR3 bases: TGTGCCAGCAGTCTTAGTAGCGGACAGGGGTATAATTCACCCCTCCACTTT.

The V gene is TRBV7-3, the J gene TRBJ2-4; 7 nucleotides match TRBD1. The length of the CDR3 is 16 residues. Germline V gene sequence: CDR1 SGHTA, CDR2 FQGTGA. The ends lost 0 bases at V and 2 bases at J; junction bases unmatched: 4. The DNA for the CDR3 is TGTGCCAGCAGCTTAACCAGACAGGGACCCAAAAACATTCAGTACTTC. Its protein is CASSLTRQGPKNIQYF.

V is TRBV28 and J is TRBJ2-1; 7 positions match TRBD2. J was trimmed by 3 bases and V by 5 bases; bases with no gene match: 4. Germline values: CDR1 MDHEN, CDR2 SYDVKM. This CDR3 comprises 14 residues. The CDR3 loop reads CASSRLAGYNEQFF. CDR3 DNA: TGTGCCAGCAGTCGCTTAGCGGGCTACAATGAGCAGTTCTTC.

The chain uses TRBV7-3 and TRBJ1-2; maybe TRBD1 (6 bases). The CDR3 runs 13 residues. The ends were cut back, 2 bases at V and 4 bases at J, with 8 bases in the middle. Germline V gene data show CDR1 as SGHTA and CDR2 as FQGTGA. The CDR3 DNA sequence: TGTGCCAGCAGCTTACGAGGGGGCTATGGCTACACCTTC. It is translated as CASSLRGGYGYTF.

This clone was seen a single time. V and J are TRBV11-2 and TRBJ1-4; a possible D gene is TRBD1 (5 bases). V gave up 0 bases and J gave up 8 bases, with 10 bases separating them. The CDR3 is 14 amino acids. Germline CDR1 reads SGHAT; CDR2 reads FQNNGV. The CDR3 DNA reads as TGTGCCAGCAGCTTAGACAGGGTTCCCGAAAAACTGTTTTTT. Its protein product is CASSLDRVPEKLFF. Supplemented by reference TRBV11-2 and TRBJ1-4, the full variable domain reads EAGVAQSPRYKIIEKRQSVAFWCNPISGHATLYWYQQILGQGPKLLIQFQNNGVVDDSQLPKDRFSAERLKGVDSTLKIQPAKLEDSAVYLCASSLDRVPEKLFFGSGTQLSVL.

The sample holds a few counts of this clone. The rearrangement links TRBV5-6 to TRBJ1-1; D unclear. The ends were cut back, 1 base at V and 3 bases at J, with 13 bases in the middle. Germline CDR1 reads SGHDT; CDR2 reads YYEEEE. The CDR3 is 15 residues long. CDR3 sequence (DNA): TGTGCCAGCAGCTTGCGGATCGAGGGTGACACTGAAGCTTTCTTT. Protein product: CASSLRIEGDTEAFF.

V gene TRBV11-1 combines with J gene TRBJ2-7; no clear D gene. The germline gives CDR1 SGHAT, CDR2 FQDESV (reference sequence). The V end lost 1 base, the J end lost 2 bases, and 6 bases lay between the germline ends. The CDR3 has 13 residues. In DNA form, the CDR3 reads TGTGCCAGCAGCTTAGGGCTGGCCTACGAGCAGTACTTC. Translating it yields CASSLGLAYEQYF.

Here the CDR3 reads CAWKKESSYNEQFF. In DNA, the CDR3 is TGTGCCTGGAAAAAGGAGAGCTCCTACAATGAGCAGTTCTTC. The rearrangement links TRBV30 to TRBJ2-1; D is ambiguous. CDR1 is GTSNPN and CDR2 is SVGIG in the germline V gene (reference sequence). The CDR3 sequence is 14 residues long. V was cut by 4 bases and J by 0 bases, with 10 bases left in between.

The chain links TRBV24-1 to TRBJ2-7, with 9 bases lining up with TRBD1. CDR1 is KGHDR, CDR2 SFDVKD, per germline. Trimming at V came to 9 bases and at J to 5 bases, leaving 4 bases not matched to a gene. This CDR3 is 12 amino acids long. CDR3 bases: TGTGCCACCGGCGGGACAGGGAACGAGCAGTACTTC. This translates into CATGGTGNEQYF.